The 7 T cell receptor beta chains presented below share a single source sample, sequenced in a study of shared clonotypes between healthy human individuals. It was CD45RO-negative cells, positively selected for CCR7, that made up naive CD8 cells, with terminally differentiated effector memory CD45RA+ cells excluded. Profiling relied on immunoSEQ multiplex PCR, and the TCRdb table lists in-frame clones only, not all of them. The table shows around 1,900,000 clones, with roughly 95% occurring only once. The sequencing sample was made of naive CD8+ T cells from PBMCs. These receptor sequences come from a man aged 18 to 30 in good health. Some clones in this sample may be carry-over from other donors' samples.

The chain has TRBV5-1 and TRBJ2-3, with 10 bases identical to TRBD2. Per germline, CDR1 SGHRS and CDR2 YFSETQ. J gave up 5 bases and V 1 base, and 4 bases lay outside the gene matches. The CDR3 extends over 15 amino acids. The CDR3 reads CASSLSSGSGDTQYF. CDR3 in DNA: TGCGCCAGCAGCTTGTCTAGCGGGAGCGGAGATACGCAGTATTTT.

About this clone itself: Other DNA sequences within the sample encode an identical CDR3. This chain links TRBV9 with TRBJ1-1; D might be TRBD1 (5 bases). Per germline, CDR1 SGDLS and CDR2 YYNGEE. The CDR3 is 13 residues long. V was shortened by 2 bases and J by 2 bases, with 7 bases between the two germline ends. The CDR3 region is CASSVQGNTEAFF. CDR3 nucleotide sequence: TGTGCCAGCAGCGTTCAGGGCAACACTGAAGCTTTCTTT.

V gene TRBV7-8 combines with J gene TRBJ2-1; the match to TRBD2 covers 14 bases. The CDR3 totals 17 residues. Germline CDR1 is SGHVS and CDR2 is FQNEAQ. V shed 4 bases and J 0 bases; nucleotides not matched to a gene: 2. The CDR3 nucleotides read TGTGCCAGCAGCTCCGGGACTAGCGGGAGCTCCTACAATGAGCAGTTCTTC. This sequence encodes CASSSGTSGSSYNEQFF.

The chain employs TRBV4-3 and TRBJ2-2; TRBD2 aligns across 14 bases. The CDR3 length is 17 residues. Germline V gene data show CDR1 as LGHNA and CDR2 as YSLEER. V was clipped by 1 base and J by 5 bases; unmatched bases: 3. For the CDR3, the DNA is TGCGCCAGCAGCCAAGGACTAGCGGGAGGGGCAACCGGGGAGCTGTTTTTT. It yields the protein CASSQGLAGGATGELFF.

V gene TRBV5-1 combines with J gene TRBJ1-3, with D possibly TRBD1 on 6 matching bases. Germline assignment: CDR1 SGHRS and CDR2 YFSETQ. The V end was cut by 1 base, the J end by 4 bases, with 24 bases between. CDR3 length equals 19 residues. For the CDR3, the DNA is TGCGCCAGCAGCTTGAGGGGGTCAGGCGGAACCAGCACCGGAAACACCATATATTTT. It encodes CASSLRGSGGTSTGNTIYF.

V is TRBV6-6 and J is TRBJ1-1, with unresolved D. The V and J ends lost 0 bases and 5 bases respectively, with 13 bases between them. The CDR3 spans 15 residues. Germline CDR1 and CDR2: MNHNY and SVGAGI (reference sequence). The CDR3 bases are TGTGCCAGCAGTTACTCAAACAACTGGGGAACTGAAGCTTTCTTT. This translates into CASSYSNNWGTEAFF.

The chain uses TRBV30 and TRBJ1-5; D not certain. This CDR3 has 12 amino acids. Trimming removed 0 bases at V and 5 bases at J, with 5 bases between. Germline V gene data show CDR1 as GTSNPN and CDR2 as SVGIG (reference sequence). The CDR3 DNA sequence: TGTGCCTGGAGTGTAGCTTATCAGCCCCAGCATTTT. Translating it yields CAWSVAYQPQHF.